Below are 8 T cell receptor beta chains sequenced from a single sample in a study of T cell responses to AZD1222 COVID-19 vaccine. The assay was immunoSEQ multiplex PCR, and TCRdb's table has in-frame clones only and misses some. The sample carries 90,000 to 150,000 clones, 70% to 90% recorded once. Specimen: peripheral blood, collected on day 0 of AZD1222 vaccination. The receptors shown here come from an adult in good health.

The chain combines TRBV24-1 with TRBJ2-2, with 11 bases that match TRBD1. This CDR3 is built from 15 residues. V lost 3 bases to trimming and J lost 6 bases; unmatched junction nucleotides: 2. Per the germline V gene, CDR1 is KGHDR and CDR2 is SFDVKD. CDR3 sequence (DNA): TGTGCCACCAGTGATACGGGACAGGGGGCCGGGGAGCTGTTTTTT. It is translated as CATSDTGQGAGELFF.

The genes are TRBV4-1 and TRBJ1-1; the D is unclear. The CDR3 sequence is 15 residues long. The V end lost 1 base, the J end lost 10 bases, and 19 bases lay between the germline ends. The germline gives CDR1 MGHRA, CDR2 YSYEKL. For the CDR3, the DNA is TGCGCCAGCAGCCAAGGCAGCGGGAGCCAATTTGTAGCTTTCTTT. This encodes CASSQGSGSQFVAFF.

The CDR3 is CASSLREGQYYGYTF. The CDR3 region has the DNA TGTGCCAGCTCACTACGCGAAGGACAGTACTATGGCTACACCTTC. The chain uses TRBV18 and TRBJ1-2, with D maybe TRBD1 (6 bases). The CDR3 is 15 amino acids. Germline V lookup: CDR1 KGHSH, CDR2 LQKENI. Trimming removed 4 bases from V and 3 bases from J, with 15 bases in between.

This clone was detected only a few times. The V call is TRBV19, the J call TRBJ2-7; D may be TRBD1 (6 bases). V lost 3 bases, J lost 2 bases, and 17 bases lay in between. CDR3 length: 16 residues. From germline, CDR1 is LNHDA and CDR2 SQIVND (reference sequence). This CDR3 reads CASSMVRVTGTYEQYF. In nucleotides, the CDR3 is TGTGCCAGTAGTATGGTCCGGGTTACAGGGACCTACGAGCAGTACTTC.

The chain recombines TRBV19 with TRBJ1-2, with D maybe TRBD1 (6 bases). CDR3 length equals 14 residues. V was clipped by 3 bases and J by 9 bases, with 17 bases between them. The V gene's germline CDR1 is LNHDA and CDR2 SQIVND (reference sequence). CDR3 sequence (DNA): TGTGCCAGTAGTATCAGCCCGGACAGTCTAAGCTACACCTTC. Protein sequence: CASSISPDSLSYTF. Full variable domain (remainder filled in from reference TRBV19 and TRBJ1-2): DGGITQSPKYLFRKEGQNVTLSCEQNLNHDAMYWYRQDPGQGLRLIYYSQIVNDFQKGDIAEGYSVSREKKESFPLTVTSAQKNPTAFYLCASSISPDSLSYTFGSGTRLTVV.

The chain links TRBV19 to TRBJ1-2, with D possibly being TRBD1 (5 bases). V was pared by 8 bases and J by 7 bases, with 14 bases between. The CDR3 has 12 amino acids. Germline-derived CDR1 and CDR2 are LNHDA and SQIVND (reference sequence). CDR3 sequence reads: CASVTAQGGYTF. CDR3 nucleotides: TGTGCCAGTGTGACTGCGCAGGGTGGCTACACCTTC.

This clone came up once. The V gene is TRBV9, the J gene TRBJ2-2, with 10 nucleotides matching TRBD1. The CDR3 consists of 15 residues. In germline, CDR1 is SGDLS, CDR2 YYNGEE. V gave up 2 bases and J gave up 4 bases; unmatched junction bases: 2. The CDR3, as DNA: TGTGCCAGCAGCGTGGGACAGGGGTCCACCGGGGAGCTGTTTTTT. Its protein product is CASSVGQGSTGELFF.

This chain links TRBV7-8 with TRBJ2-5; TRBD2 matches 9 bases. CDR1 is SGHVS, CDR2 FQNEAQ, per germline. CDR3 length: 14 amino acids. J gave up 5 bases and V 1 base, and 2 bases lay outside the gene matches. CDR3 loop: CASSLVAGGETQYF. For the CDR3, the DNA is TGTGCCAGCAGCTTAGTGGCGGGGGGGGAGACCCAGTACTTC.